This T cell receptor (beta chain) appears in the sequencing data of a study of T cells in Graves' hyperthyroidism and ophthalmopathy (dated by TCRdb to between 2019 and 2020). Regarding the complete study: Peripheral blood was sampled at the time of initial diagnosis, prior to any treatment. Thyroid tissue and blood T-cell repertoires from more than 5 Graves' hyperthyroidism patients were also compared in the study. To identify TCR V-J signatures that set the groups apart, the researchers used a discovery cohort of 100 patients, made up of about 44 with Graves' ophthalmopathy and around 58 with stable Graves' hyperthyroidism. The paper describes TCR Vbeta CDR3 sequencing of 140 or so peripheral blood samples, made up of approximately 40 ophthalmopathy patients, 70 to 75 hyperthyroidism patients and some 17 progressor patients. After sampling, hyperthyroidism patients received methimazole starting at 30 mg daily, and ophthalmopathy patients received high-dose intravenous methylprednisolone. The 100 discovery patients were divided at random into training and test sets in a 7:3 ratio. Prospective prediction of ophthalmopathy was tested in an independent validation cohort consisting of about 19 hyperthyroidism patients and some 17 patients who later progressed to ophthalmopathy.

Cut back by 3 bases and 1 base, the V and J ends lie 10 bases apart. CDR3 length: 13 amino acids, cysteine to phenylalanine. This entry keeps only the CDR3 DNA: 39 bases, framed from base 1. Based on the germline V gene (reference sequence), the CDR1 and CDR2 sequences are DFQATT and SNEGSKA. Beyond this particular receptor, the publication reports: Most expanded thyroid clonotypes (frequency above 0.001) were also found in blood, which suggests that blood repertoires may mirror thyroid immune responses. Sample size was not statistically predetermined, and investigators were not blinded to group allocation. Ophthalmopathy was separated from stable hyperthyroidism by a 13 V-J signature model, with over 85% sensitivity and about 81% specificity obtained in cross-validation and 80%/75% obtained in testing. In validation, the model predicted progression to ophthalmopathy a median of roughly 6.2 months before onset, with roughly 71% sensitivity and roughly 73% specificity.

Graves' hyperthyroidism was defined as stable when no progression to ophthalmopathy occurred over 18 months of follow-up. Hyperthyroidism patients were aged 18 to 65 years and newly diagnosed, with disease duration of less than 2 months. Any patient with an uncontrolled infection, another autoimmune disease, pregnancy or lactation was excluded. Clinical symptoms, serum thyroxine and TRAb, thyroid ultrasound, and orbital computed tomography formed the basis for the diagnoses. PBMCs were separated from roughly 9.3 ml of fresh peripheral blood using Ficoll-Paque density gradient centrifugation. Trizol reagent was used to extract total RNA, and RNA quality was then checked on an Agilent 2100 Bioanalyzer. This clonotype was observed at least ten times. Which antigen it targets is not known. No base quality information exists; no much larger clone differs at one position. Amplification of TCR beta CDR3 regions was carried out from RNA transcripts. The first round of RT-PCR for the TCR CDR3 was performed with the HTBI primer set and the Qiagen OneStep RT-PCR kit. Libraries were constructed in a second round of multiplex PCR, after which size selection and purification were performed. Libraries were sequenced paired-end with 100 bp reads on an Illumina HiSeq2000. The authors' analysis ran thus. Raw data were processed with SOAPnuke, discarding reads with adapters, uncalled bases, mean Phred below 15, or no exact constant-primer or identifier match. COPE v1.2.5 was used to merge the high-quality paired reads, and each unique nucleotide sequence was defined as a clonotype. Clonotypes were aligned to IMGT TRBV, TRBD and TRBJ reference segments using MiTCR v1.1. The analysis was restricted to V-J combinations with a frequency above 0.0001, which together covered 99% to 99.2% of the repertoires. A TCS score was defined as the ratio of F50 (clonal expansion) to E x V (chaos), with BLOSUM62-based TCRdist applied between CDR3 peptides within each V-J. Welch's t-statistics and random forest reduced around 510 V-J features to roughly 13, which were used in a naive Bayes classifier (R e1071). The Morisita-Horn index was used to measure how similar the thyroid and blood repertoires were. TCRdb cleaned the public reads at Q25 with fastp, built clones with MiXCR and kept in-frame beta chains. When rows share a CDR3 protein, they turn into one entry using the most common DNA and genes. TCRdb's processing, not the authors', yielded these V and J calls. The sample records 750,000 to 900,000 distinct CDR3 sequences, approximately 40% of which are singletons. The ten largest make up about 9% of the sample.

This TCR came from a man aged 18 to 30 with Graves' hyperthyroidism. The specimen sequenced was blood. Recombination joined TRBV20-1 with TRBJ2-7; no D gene can be assigned with confidence. At the DNA level, the sequence is TGCAGTGCTAGCGAGTTTAGGTCCTACGAGCAGTACTTC. Translated, this is CSASEFRSYEQYF.